Included here is one TCR beta chain sequence, with context. These data are taken from a study of blood T cell repertoires in COVID-19. Profiled with immunoSEQ multiplex PCR; TCRdb holds only in-frame clones, not every one. The table lists tens of thousands of clones, about 74% of them singletons. V lost 1 base and J 6 bases, leaving 7 bases between the germline ends. Germline CDR1 is SGHNT and CDR2 is YENEEA. This CDR3 has 12 amino acids. The chain employs TRBV11-3 and TRBJ2-7; D not certain. Sequenced sample: peripheral blood. The receptor comes from a human donor in a cohort sampled during active COVID-19. The CDR3 DNA reads as TGTGCCAGCAGCTTAGGAGGTAGCGAGCAGTACTTC. It is translated as CASSLGGSEQYF.